This record looks at one T cell receptor (beta chain) sequence and its context. This entry is derived from a study of T cell changes during pregnancy in multiple sclerosis. Sequencing used immunoSEQ multiplex PCR; TCRdb keeps in-frame clones, though not all of them. The top ten hold 0.8% to 1.3% of the sample, which has fewer than 25,000 clones, 85% to 90% seen once. Germline V gene lookup returns CDR1 SGHNT and CDR2 YYREEE (reference sequence). This CDR3 region has 16 residues. Trimming removed 2 bases from V and 2 bases from J; junction bases left unmatched: 5. The clonotype comes from a female donor in good health, enrolled as a control in a pregnancy study. The chain links TRBV5-4 to TRBJ2-1; 9 bases line up with TRBD1. The specimen was CD4+ T cells from peripheral blood mononuclear cells, collected in the second trimester of pregnancy. CDR3 bases: TGTGCCAGCAGCTTCAAGAGACAGGGGGCCTACAATGAGCAGTTCTTC. Translated, it gives CASSFKRQGAYNEQFF. Full variable domain (missing parts from reference TRBV5-4 and TRBJ2-1): ETGVTQSPTHLIKTRGQQVTLRCSSQSGHNTVSWYQQALGQGPQFIFQYYREEENGRGNFPPRFSGLQFPNYSSELNVNALELDDSALYLCASSFKRQGAYNEQFFGPGTRLTVL.